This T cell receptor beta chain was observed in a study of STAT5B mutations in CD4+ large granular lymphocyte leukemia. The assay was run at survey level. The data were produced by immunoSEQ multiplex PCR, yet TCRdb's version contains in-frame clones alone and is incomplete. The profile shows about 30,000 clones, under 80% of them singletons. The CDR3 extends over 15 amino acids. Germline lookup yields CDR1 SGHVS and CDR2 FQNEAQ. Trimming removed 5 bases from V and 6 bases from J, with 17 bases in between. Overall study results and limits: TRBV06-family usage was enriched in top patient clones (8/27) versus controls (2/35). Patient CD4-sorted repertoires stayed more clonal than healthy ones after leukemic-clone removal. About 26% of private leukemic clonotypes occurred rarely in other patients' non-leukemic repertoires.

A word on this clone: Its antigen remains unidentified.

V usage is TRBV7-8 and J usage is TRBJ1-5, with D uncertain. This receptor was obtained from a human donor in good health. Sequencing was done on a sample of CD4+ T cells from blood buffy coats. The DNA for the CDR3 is TGTGCCAGCAGCCTTGAGCGGGGTGCGGGTCAGCCCCAGCATTTT. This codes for CASSLERGAGQPQHF. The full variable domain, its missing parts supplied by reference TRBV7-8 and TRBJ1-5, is GAGVSQSPRYKVAKRGQDVALRCDPISGHVSLFWYQQALGQGPEFLTYFQNEAQLDKSGLPSDRFFAERPEGSVSTLKIQRTQQEDSAVYLCASSLERGAGQPQHFGDGTRLSIL.